This entry describes one T cell receptor (beta chain). The data derive from a study of cytomegalovirus exposure and HLA in healthy donors. Study details: HLA-typed donors were the source of about 85 million unique TCRs, which an early data release held.

PCR primers comprised 60 Vbeta and 13 Jbeta primers. Libraries were prepared by immunoSEQ multiplex PCR; TCRdb keeps only in-frame clonotypes and omits some of them. Here the sample spans 130,000 or so clones, about 66% being singletons. Source material: PBMCs. This receptor was identified in a male donor in good health and CMV-seronegative.

In DNA, the CDR3 is TGCAGCGTCACGGTCGGGGGTTATTACAATGAGCAGTTCTTC. Residues: CSVTVGGYYNEQFF. The J gene is TRBJ2-1, the V gene TRBV29-1, with D possibly matching TRBD2 (6 bases). V gave up 6 bases and J gave up 4 bases, with 16 bases separating them. CDR3 size: 14 residues. CDR1 is SQVTM, CDR2 ANQGSEA, per germline.